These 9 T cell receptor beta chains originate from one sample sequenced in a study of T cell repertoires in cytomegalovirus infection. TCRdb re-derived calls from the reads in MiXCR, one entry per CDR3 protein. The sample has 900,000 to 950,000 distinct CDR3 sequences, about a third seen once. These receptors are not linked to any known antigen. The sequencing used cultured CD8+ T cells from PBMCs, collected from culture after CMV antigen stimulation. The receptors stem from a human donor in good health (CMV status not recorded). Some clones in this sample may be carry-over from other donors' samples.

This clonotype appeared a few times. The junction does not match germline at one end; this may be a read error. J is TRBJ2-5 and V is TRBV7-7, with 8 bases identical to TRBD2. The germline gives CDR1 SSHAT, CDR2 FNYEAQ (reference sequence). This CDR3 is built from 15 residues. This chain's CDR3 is CASSFGSGGEWTQYF. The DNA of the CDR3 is TGTGCTAGCAGCTTTGGGAGCGGGGGAGAATGGACCCAGTACTTC.

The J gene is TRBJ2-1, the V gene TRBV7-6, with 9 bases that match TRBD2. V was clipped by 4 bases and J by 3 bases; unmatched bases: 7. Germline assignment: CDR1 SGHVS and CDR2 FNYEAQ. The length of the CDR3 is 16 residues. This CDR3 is CASSSIGTSYYNEQFF. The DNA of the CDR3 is TGTGCCAGCAGCTCCATCGGGACTAGCTACTACAATGAGCAGTTCTTC.

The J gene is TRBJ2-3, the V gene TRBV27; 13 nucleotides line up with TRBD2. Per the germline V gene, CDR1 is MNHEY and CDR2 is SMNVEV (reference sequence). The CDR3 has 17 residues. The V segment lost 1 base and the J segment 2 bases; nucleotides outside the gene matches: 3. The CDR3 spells CASSLLGTSGDTDTQYF. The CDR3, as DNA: TGTGCCAGCAGTTTATTGGGGACTAGCGGGGACACAGATACGCAGTATTTT.

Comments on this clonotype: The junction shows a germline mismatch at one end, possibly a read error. The CDR3 region is CASSPFPQGTQYF. For the CDR3, the DNA is TGTGCCAGTAGCCCTTTCCCTCAAGGGACCCAGTACTTC. The J gene is TRBJ2-5, the V gene TRBV19, with unresolved D. The CDR3 consists of 13 residues. From germline, CDR1 is LNHDA and CDR2 SQIVND (reference sequence).

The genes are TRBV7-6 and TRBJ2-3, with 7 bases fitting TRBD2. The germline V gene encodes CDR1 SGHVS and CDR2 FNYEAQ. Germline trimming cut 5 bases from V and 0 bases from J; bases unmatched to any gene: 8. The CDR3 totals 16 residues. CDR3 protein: CASSPLAGTSTDTQYF. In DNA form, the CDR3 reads TGTGCCAGCAGCCCCTTAGCGGGTACTAGCACAGATACGCAGTATTTT.

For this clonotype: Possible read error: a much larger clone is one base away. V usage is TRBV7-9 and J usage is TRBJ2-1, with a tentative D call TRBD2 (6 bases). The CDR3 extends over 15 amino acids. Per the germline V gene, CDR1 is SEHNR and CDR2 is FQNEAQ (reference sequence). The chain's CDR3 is CVSSGNGRPYNEQFF. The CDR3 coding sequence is TGTGTCAGCAGCGGTAATGGGAGGCCCTACAATGAGCAGTTCTTC.

The CDR3 nucleotides are TGTGCCAGCAGCTTAGCGACGGGTACAGGCCCCCCGAACACTGAAGCTTTCTTT. Encoded protein: CASSLATGTGPPNTEAFF. The chain has TRBV7-8 and TRBJ1-1; perhaps TRBD1 as D (5 bases). CDR3 length: 18 amino acids. Trimming took off 0 bases at V and 1 base at J, with 18 bases between the two ends. The germline V gene encodes CDR1 SGHVS and CDR2 FQNEAQ.

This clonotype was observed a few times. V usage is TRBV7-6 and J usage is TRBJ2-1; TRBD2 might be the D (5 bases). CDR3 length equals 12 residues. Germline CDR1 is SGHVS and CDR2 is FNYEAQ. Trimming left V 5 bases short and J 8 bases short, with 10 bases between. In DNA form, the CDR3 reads TGTGCCAGCAGCCCAGCGGTACATGAGCAGTTCTTC. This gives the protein CASSPAVHEQFF.

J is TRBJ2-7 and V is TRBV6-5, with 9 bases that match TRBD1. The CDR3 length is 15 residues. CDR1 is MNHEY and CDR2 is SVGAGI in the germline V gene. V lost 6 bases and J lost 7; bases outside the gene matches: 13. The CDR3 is CASRSGTGPSREQYV. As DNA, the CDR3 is TGTGCCAGCAGATCCGGGACAGGGCCCTCCCGGGAGCAGTACGTC.